What follows describes a single T cell receptor beta chain. Its antigen is still unknown. The CDR3 has 16 residues. Looked up from germline, CDR1 is SGHRS and CDR2 is YFSETQ. Trimming at V came to 0 bases and at J to 0 bases, leaving 6 bases not matched to a gene. The record originates from a study of response to subunit inactivated influenza vaccine. Study findings and constraints: Authors suggested few new T cells are recruited by each seasonal influenza vaccination.

TCRdb ran MiXCR on the RT-PCR reads and lists one entry per CDR3 protein. The data show roughly 700,000 distinct CDR3 sequences, with about 14% seen just once and around 6.5% held by the top ten. The chain uses TRBV5-1 and TRBJ2-7; 7 positions agree with TRBD1. The sequencing here drew on PBMCs from blood, taken less than 15 days before vaccination. This receptor was taken from a man over 45 who received an inactivated influenza vaccine. CDR3 amino acids: CASSLGPGQSSYEQYF. The CDR3 nucleotides read TGCGCCAGCAGCTTGGGACCGGGACAGTCCTCCTACGAGCAGTACTTC. Combining the CDR3 with reference TRBV5-1 and TRBJ2-7 gives the whole variable domain KAGVTQTPRYLIKTRGQQVTLSCSPISGHRSVSWYQQTPGQGLQFLFEYFSETQRNKGNFPGRFSGRQFSNSRSEMNVSTLELGDSALYLCASSLGPGQSSYEQYFGPGTRLTVT.